This T cell receptor beta chain is drawn from a study of T cell repertoires in cytomegalovirus infection. This clonotype has only a few counts. TCRdb recomputed calls from the reads with MiXCR, one row per CDR3 protein. The profile covers about 260,000 distinct CDR3 sequences, with roughly an eighth appearing a single time and around 8.8% taken by the ten largest. The sample taken for sequencing was PBMCs. This TCR came from a human donor in good health (CMV status not recorded). Some clones in this sample may be carry-over from other donors' samples.

The DNA for the CDR3 is TGTGCCAGCAGAGACACTACTCTCACTGAAGCTTTCTTT. Amino acids: CASRDTTLTEAFF. The chain couples TRBV28 to TRBJ1-1; D not resolved. This CDR3 has 13 amino acids. Germline CDR1 MDHEN, CDR2 SYDVKM. Trimming took 6 bases from V and 4 from J, leaving 12 bases between them.